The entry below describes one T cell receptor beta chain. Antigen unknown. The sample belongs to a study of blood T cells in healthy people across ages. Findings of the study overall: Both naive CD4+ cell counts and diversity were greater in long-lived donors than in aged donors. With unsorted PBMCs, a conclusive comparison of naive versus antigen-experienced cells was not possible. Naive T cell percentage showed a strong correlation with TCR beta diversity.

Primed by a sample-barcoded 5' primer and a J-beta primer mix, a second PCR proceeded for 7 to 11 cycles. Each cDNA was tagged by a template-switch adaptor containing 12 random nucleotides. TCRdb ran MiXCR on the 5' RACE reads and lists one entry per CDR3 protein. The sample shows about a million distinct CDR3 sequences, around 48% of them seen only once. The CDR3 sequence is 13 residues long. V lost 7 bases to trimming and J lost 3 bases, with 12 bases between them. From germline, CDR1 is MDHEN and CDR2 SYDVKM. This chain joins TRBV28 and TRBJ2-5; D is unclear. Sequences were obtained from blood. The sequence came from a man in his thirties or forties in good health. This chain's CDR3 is CASKNPGEETQYF. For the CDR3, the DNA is TGTGCCAGCAAAAACCCGGGTGAAGAGACCCAGTACTTC.